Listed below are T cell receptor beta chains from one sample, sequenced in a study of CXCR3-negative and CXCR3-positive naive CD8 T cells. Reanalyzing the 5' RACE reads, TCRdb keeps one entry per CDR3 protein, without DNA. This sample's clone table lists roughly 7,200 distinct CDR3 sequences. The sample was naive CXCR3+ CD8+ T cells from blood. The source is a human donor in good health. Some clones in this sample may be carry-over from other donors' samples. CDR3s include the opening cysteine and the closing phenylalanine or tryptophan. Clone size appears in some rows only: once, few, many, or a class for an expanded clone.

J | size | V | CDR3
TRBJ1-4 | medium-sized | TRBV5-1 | CASSLQGGGEKLFF
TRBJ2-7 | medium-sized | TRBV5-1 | CASSQSDSPLQHYEQYF
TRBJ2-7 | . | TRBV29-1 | CSAKGRSDSSYEQYF
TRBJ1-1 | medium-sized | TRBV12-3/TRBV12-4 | CASSSDFKTFF
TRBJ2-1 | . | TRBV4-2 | CASSQGLAGTDEQFF
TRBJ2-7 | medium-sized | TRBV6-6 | CASSYQGSEQYF
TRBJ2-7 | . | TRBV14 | CASSQDWEIYEQYF
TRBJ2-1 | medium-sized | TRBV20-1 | CSALRDNGNEQFF
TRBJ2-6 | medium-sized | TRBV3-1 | CASSQEGYLGGSGANVLTF
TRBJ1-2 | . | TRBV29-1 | CSVLVLGTGGIGYTF
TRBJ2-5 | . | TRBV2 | CASSGGPRVETQYF
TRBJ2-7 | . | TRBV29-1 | CSVEVSGSYEQYF
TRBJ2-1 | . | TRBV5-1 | CASSQDRYNEQFF
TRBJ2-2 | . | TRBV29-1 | CSVAGSTGELFF
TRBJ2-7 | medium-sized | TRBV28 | CAILGPGTGDPYEQYF
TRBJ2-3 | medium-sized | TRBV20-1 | CSVEDRVPGDGQYTQYF
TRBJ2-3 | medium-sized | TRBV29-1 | CSVEGTGGPPPDTQYF
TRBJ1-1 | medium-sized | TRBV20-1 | CSARETVHSASEAFF
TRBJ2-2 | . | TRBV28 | CASSFLTNTGELFF
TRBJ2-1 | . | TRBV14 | CASSRYMSEQFF
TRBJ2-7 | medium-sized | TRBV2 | CASTSGMSPTAYEQYF
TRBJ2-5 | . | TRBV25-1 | CASSGGPQETQYF